These T cell receptor beta chains were read from a single sample in a study of T cell clones after liver transplantation. TCRdb's table, derived via immunoSEQ multiplex PCR, lists solely in-frame clones and lacks some. The sample lists about 75,000 clones, around four fifths seen once, with about 2% in the top ten. The sequencing here drew on CD4+ T cells from blood, taken less than 50 months after liver transplant. The receptors come from a human patient who received a liver transplant. Some T cells may arise from the graft donor. Both conserved end residues are part of each CDR3. The order of the fields is J gene, V gene, clone size, CDR3 protein. Only some rows state a clone size, as once, few, many or a class for expanded clones.

J: TRBJ2-5; V: TRBV28; size: -; CDR3: CASINPGQGGQETQYF
J: TRBJ2-3; V: TRBV11-2; size: -; CDR3: CASSLGTSGRGGTDTQYF
J: TRBJ1-4; V: TRBV28; size: few; CDR3: CASKEGRAFREKLFF
J: TRBJ2-7; V: TRBV28; size: -; CDR3: CASSRGTPEQYF
J: TRBJ2-2; V: TRBV25-1; size: few; CDR3: CATERPRRGGGSPGELFF
J: TRBJ1-1; V: TRBV5-1; size: -; CDR3: CASTQGGTGGRAEAFF
J: TRBJ2-5; V: TRBV19; size: -; CDR3: CASSYTGVLSKGETQYF
J: TRBJ1-2; V: TRBV28; size: -; CDR3: CASSFPQGQADGYTF
J: TRBJ1-5; V: TRBV2; size: -; CDR3: CASSAGTLGQPQHF
J: TRBJ2-6; V: TRBV10-3; size: -; CDR3: CAISPGTGGGANVLTF
J: TRBJ2-2; V: TRBV2; size: -; CDR3: CASSGPTPGTGELFF
J: TRBJ1-1; V: TRBV27; size: -; CDR3: CASSRQGQNTEAFF
J: TRBJ2-7; V: TRBV5-4; size: -; CDR3: CASSSGLAGNFVDEQYF
J: TRBJ1-5; V: TRBV7-2; size: -; CDR3: CASSLDSGDNQPQHF
J: TRBJ1-5; V: TRBV28; size: -; CDR3: CASSSPAGGNQPQHF
J: TRBJ2-7; V: TRBV7-9; size: -; CDR3: CASNLHGGAYEQYF
J: TRBJ1-1; V: TRBV14; size: few; CDR3: CASSRYRLTANTEAFF
J: TRBJ2-5; V: TRBV2; size: -; CDR3: CASFLAGGPETQYF
J: TRBJ1-4; V: TRBV6-6; size: -; CDR3: CASSSGRLTNEKLFF
J: TRBJ1-2; V: TRBV5-8; size: -; CDR3: CASSFGQGYGYTF
J: -; V: TRBV5-4; size: -; CDR3: CASSRGTGDYEQYF
J: TRBJ1-2; V: TRBV18; size: -; CDR3: CASSPSGNYGYTF
J: TRBJ1-1; V: TRBV29-1; size: -; CDR3: CSVEHGNTEAFF
J: TRBJ2-7; V: TRBV5-5; size: once; CDR3: CASSSAGTSGIGEQYF
J: TRBJ2-5; V: TRBV4-3; size: -; CDR3: CASSRVFGGAQETQYF
J: TRBJ2-5; V: TRBV7-2; size: -; CDR3: CASSQQETQYF
J: TRBJ1-2; V: TRBV19; size: -; CDR3: CASSIGEIYGYTF
J: TRBJ2-1; V: TRBV19; size: -; CDR3: CASSISFPVGGSNEQFF
J: TRBJ1-5; V: TRBV6-5; size: once; CDR3: CASSYWQSGQPQHF
J: TRBJ2-1; V: TRBV11-3; size: -; CDR3: CASSPSGGNEQFF
J: TRBJ1-4; V: TRBV19; size: -; CDR3: CASSIARSNEKLFF
J: TRBJ2-7; V: TRBV16; size: -; CDR3: CASSQSLRSTYEQYF
J: TRBJ1-4; V: TRBV9; size: -; CDR3: CASSSAFGATDEKLFF
J: TRBJ2-7; V: TRBV7-3; size: -; CDR3: CASSLGPQGAVQYF
J: TRBJ2-7; V: TRBV4-3; size: once; CDR3: CASSQGGRNSYEQYF
J: TRBJ1-1; V: TRBV5-5; size: -; CDR3: CASSLEGARGTEAFF
J: TRBJ1-1; V: TRBV10-3; size: -; CDR3: CAIAPGQGKGTEAFF
J: TRBJ2-7; V: TRBV27; size: -; CDR3: CASSHGANYEQYF
J: TRBJ1-3; V: TRBV19; size: -; CDR3: CASSIKGASSGNTIYF
J: TRBJ2-1; V: TRBV7-7; size: -; CDR3: CASSPRAGEGEQFF
J: TRBJ2-5; V: TRBV6-6; size: -; CDR3: CASQNEGGAGKETQYF
J: TRBJ1-2; V: TRBV19; size: -; CDR3: CASRPDRVRGYTF
J: TRBJ2-3; V: TRBV20-1; size: -; CDR3: CSARGTDTQYF
J: TRBJ1-5; V: TRBV5-1; size: -; CDR3: CASSLSGGSEQPQHF
J: TRBJ1-1; V: TRBV4-2; size: -; CDR3: CASSQYRGTEAFF
J: TRBJ1-5; V: TRBV28; size: once; CDR3: CASSRGTAGGNQPQHF
J: TRBJ2-2; V: TRBV7-7; size: once; CDR3: CASSPSGQWELFF
J: TRBJ2-5; V: TRBV4-3; size: -; CDR3: CASSQTGSGGETQYF
J: TRBJ1-1; V: TRBV6-5; size: -; CDR3: CASRNHLTRVPEAFF
J: TRBJ1-2; V: TRBV7-9; size: once; CDR3: CASSLGQIYGYTF
J: TRBJ2-7; V: TRBV28; size: -; CDR3: CASSLGTGVSSYEQYF
J: TRBJ2-6; V: TRBV19; size: -; CDR3: CASSAGTGGYGANVLTF
J: TRBJ2-5; V: TRBV7-7; size: -; CDR3: CASSSQGQLQETQYF
J: TRBJ2-3; V: TRBV13; size: -; CDR3: CASRRTGLAGHTQYF